Below, 20 T cell receptor beta chains from the same sample are listed, as sequenced in a study of CD8+CD57+ T cells in acquired aplastic anemia. By flow cytometry, patients selected for sequencing had shown an expansion of CD8+CD57+ cells. Profiling that covered TCR beta VDJ and CDR3 relied on genomic DNA as its template. From the reads, TCRdb called clonotypes with MiXCR, one entry per CDR3 protein. The table shows 150,000 to 200,000 distinct CDR3 sequences, with around 50% occurring only once. What was sequenced was sorted CD4+, CD8+, or CD8+CD57+ T cells (not recorded which) from PBMCs. The receptors were sampled from a human donor with aplastic anemia.

Notes on this clonotype: This may be a read error: a much more frequent sequence differs by one nucleotide. The genes are TRBV7-3 and TRBJ2-5, with TRBD1 identical over 7 bases. CDR1 is SGHTA and CDR2 is FQGTGA in the germline V gene. CDR3 length equals 19 residues. CDR3 sequence (DNA): TGTGCCAGCAGCTTACCCCGACAGGGTTTGTTCGAAGGATTTGAGACCCAGCACTTC. Translating it yields CASSLPRQGLFEGFETQHF.

The chain carries TRBV15 and TRBJ2-5; D possibly corresponds to TRBD2 (6 bases). Germline assignment: CDR1 LNHNV and CDR2 YYDKDF (reference sequence). The CDR3 length is 14 residues. V was cut by 5 bases and J by 6 bases, with 16 bases left in between. The CDR3 loop reads CATSSRTGGKTQYF. CDR3 DNA: TGTGCCACCAGCTCGCGGACCGGGGGAAAGACCCAGTACTTC.

The chain links TRBV7-3 to TRBJ2-3; D remains unclear. This CDR3 comprises 12 residues. Trimming took off 0 bases at V and 4 bases at J, with 2 bases between the two ends. CDR1 and CDR2 (germline): SGHTA, FQGTGA. The chain's CDR3 is CASSLTSDTQYF. CDR3 nucleotides: TGTGCCAGCAGCTTAACGTCAGATACGCAGTATTTT.

The V call is TRBV10-3, the J call TRBJ2-7; 7 positions agree with TRBD1. The CDR3 spans 14 residues. Germline V lookup: CDR1 ENHRY, CDR2 SYGVKD. The J segment lost 3 bases and the V segment lost 4 bases, leaving 6 bases of the junction unmatched. The chain's CDR3 is CAISGKDRIYEQYF. The CDR3 coding sequence is TGTGCCATCAGTGGGAAGGACAGGATCTACGAGCAGTACTTC.

This clonotype has a handful of counts. V gene TRBV24-1 combines with J gene TRBJ1-5; no reliable D call. The CDR3 has 13 residues. V was cut by 9 bases and J by 3 bases, with 11 bases left in between. From germline, CDR1 is KGHDR and CDR2 SFDVKD. CDR3 sequence: CATGGQPNQPQHF. As DNA, the CDR3 is TGTGCCACCGGTGGGCAGCCCAATCAGCCCCAGCATTTT.

The CDR3 DNA follows: TGTGCCAGCACAAGGGACAGTGGAGGTGAAAAACTGTTTTTT. Protein product: CASTRDSGGEKLFF. This rearrangement joins TRBV2 to TRBJ1-4, with 7 bases lining up with TRBD1. Germline CDR1 reads SNHLY; CDR2 reads FYNNEI. The CDR3 has 14 amino acids. V gave up 7 bases and J gave up 7 bases; unmatched junction bases: 9. The full variable domain, its missing parts supplied by reference TRBV2 and TRBJ1-4, is EPEVTQTPSHQVTQMGQEVILRCVPISNHLYFYWYRQILGQKVEFLVSFYNNEISEKSEIFDDQFSVERPDGSNFTLKIRSTKLEDSAMYFCASTRDSGGEKLFFGSGTQLSVL.

This clonotype was picked up many times. The V call is TRBV5-6, the J call TRBJ1-6; D is uncertain. CDR1 and CDR2 from the germline V gene are SGHDT and YYEEEE. The CDR3 is made up of 16 amino acids. V dropped 3 bases and J dropped 0 bases, with 10 bases sitting between them. CDR3 nucleotides: TGTGCCAGCAGCTCCGCGGTGTCCTCCTATAATTCACCCCTCCACTTT. Translation: CASSSAVSSYNSPLHF.

This clonotype came up many times. This chain links TRBV20-1 with TRBJ1-1; the D is unclear. V was trimmed by 0 bases and J by 0 bases, leaving 11 bases between them. The CDR3 runs to 15 residues. CDR1 is DFQATT and CDR2 is SNEGSKA in the germline V gene (reference sequence). For the CDR3, the DNA is TGCAGTGCTAGAGATGGAGGGTCCATGAACACTGAAGCTTTCTTT. Translation gives CSARDGGSMNTEAFF.

The chain links TRBV25-1 to TRBJ2-1; 9 bases fit TRBD2. In germline, CDR1 is MGHDK, CDR2 SYGVNS. CDR3 size: 17 residues. Losses at the gene ends were 0 bases for V and 2 bases for J; bases not matched to a gene: 5. The CDR3 sequence: CASSEYAGGFAYNEQFF. The CDR3 DNA follows: TGTGCCAGCAGTGAATATGCGGGGGGGTTCGCCTACAATGAGCAGTTCTTC.

The J gene is TRBJ1-6, the V gene TRBV10-2; 7 bases are a match to TRBD1. The junction had 12 bases not matched to a gene; V was cut back by 8 bases and J by 8 bases. Per the germline V gene, CDR1 is WSHSY and CDR2 is SAAADI. The CDR3 consists of 15 residues. CDR3 in amino acids: CASWGGTEGDSPLHF. Written as DNA, the CDR3 is TGCGCCAGCTGGGGTGGGACAGAGGGAGATTCACCCCTCCACTTT.

The chain has TRBV10-3 and TRBJ2-7; 9 nucleotides match TRBD1. This CDR3 is built from 18 residues. J lost 2 bases, V lost 0 bases, and 11 bases had no gene match. CDR1 is ENHRY, CDR2 SYGVKD, per germline. CDR3 sequence (DNA): TGTGCCATCAGTGAGTCGTATTTTCGGGGACAGGGAGCCTACGAGCAGTACTTC. Amino acid sequence: CAISESYFRGQGAYEQYF.

The chain uses TRBV2 and TRBJ1-5; D gene ambiguous. The CDR3 contains 14 residues. CDR1 and CDR2 from the germline V gene are SNHLY and FYNNEI. Trimming removed 6 bases from V and 4 bases from J, with 13 bases in between. This chain's CDR3 is CASRGRQENQPQHF. The DNA for the CDR3 is TGTGCCAGCAGGGGCCGCCAGGAGAATCAGCCCCAGCATTTT. Full variable domain (rest looked up from reference TRBV2 and TRBJ1-5): EPEVTQTPSHQVTQMGQEVILRCVPISNHLYFYWYRQILGQKVEFLVSFYNNEISEKSEIFDDQFSVERPDGSNFTLKIRSTKLEDSAMYFCASRGRQENQPQHFGDGTRLSIL.

This clonotype was detected a few times. The chain joins TRBV7-9 to TRBJ2-7; D may match TRBD1 or TRBD2 (5 bases each). CDR1 is SEHNR and CDR2 is FQNEAQ in the germline V gene (reference sequence). This CDR3 has 14 amino acids. Trimming removed 3 bases at V and 3 bases at J, with 12 bases between. CDR3: CASSLGRGDYEQYF. CDR3 nucleotide sequence: TGTGCCAGCAGCTTGGGAAGAGGGGACTACGAGCAGTACTTC. Full variable domain (outside the CDR3, taken from reference TRBV7-9 and TRBJ2-7): DTGVSQNPRHKITKRGQNVTFRCDPISEHNRLYWYRQTLGQGPEFLTYFQNEAQLEKSRLLSDRFSAERPKGSFSTLEIQRTEQGDSAMYLCASSLGRGDYEQYFGPGTRLTVT.

The rearrangement links TRBV6-1 to TRBJ1-4, with D unresolved. Germline V gene sequence: CDR1 MNHNS, CDR2 SASEGT. The CDR3 loop spans 15 amino acids. V dropped 4 bases and J dropped 3 bases, with 12 bases sitting between them. The CDR3 DNA reads TGTGCCAGCAGTGGGCTGGGTATCGCTAATGAAAAACTGTTTTTT. Translating it yields CASSGLGIANEKLFF.

The V gene is TRBV19, the J gene TRBJ1-3; D ambiguous. This CDR3 region has 12 residues. Per the germline V gene, CDR1 is LNHDA and CDR2 is SQIVND (reference sequence). The V end was cut by 9 bases, the J end by 5 bases, with 11 bases between. The DNA for the CDR3 is TGTGCCAGCCAAGGGTATCGAAACACCATATATTTT. Its translation: CASQGYRNTIYF.

The V gene is TRBV29-1, the J gene TRBJ2-7, with 7 nucleotides matching TRBD1. Per the germline V gene, CDR1 is SQVTM and CDR2 is ANQGSEA. The trim removed 1 base at V and 2 bases at J, leaving 5 bases unmatched. The CDR3 consists of 14 residues. CDR3 sequence reads: CSVEVPGQTYEQYF. CDR3 bases: TGCAGCGTTGAAGTTCCGGGACAGACCTACGAGCAGTACTTC.

Notes on this clonotype: A much larger clonotype is one base distant, so this may be a read error. The rearrangement links TRBV5-1 to TRBJ1-3, with D hard to call. Germline lookup yields CDR1 SGHRS and CDR2 YFSETQ. This CDR3 contains 13 residues. The CDR3: CASSLEHGDTIYF. The DNA for the CDR3 is TGCGCCAGCAGCTTGGAACATGGAGACACCATATATTTT.

The table lists this clonotype with many counts. This chain joins TRBV5-1 and TRBJ2-1, with D unclear. Trimming took 2 bases from V and 7 from J, leaving 10 bases between them. Germline values: CDR1 SGHRS, CDR2 YFSETQ. The CDR3 loop spans 13 amino acids. CDR3 region: CASSFPALNEQFF. As DNA, the CDR3 is TGCGCCAGCAGCTTTCCAGCGCTTAATGAGCAGTTCTTC.

The CDR3 bases are TGTGCCAGCTCACCACCAGGACAGGGGGCTCAGAACACTGAAGCTTTCTTT. Its protein is CASSPPGQGAQNTEAFF. This chain uses TRBV18 with TRBJ1-1; TRBD1 aligns across 11 bases. This CDR3 is 17 amino acids long. The germline V gene encodes CDR1 KGHSH and CDR2 LQKENI. V shed 0 bases and J 1 base; nucleotides not matched to a gene: 4.

A few counts support this clonotype. It may be a read error: a sequence one base away is much more abundant. The chain carries TRBV7-8 and TRBJ1-5; no firm D call. CDR3 length: 13 residues. V was shortened by 6 bases and J by 0 bases, with 6 bases between the two germline ends. Germline V gives CDR1 SGHVS, CDR2 FQNEAQ. The CDR3 loop reads CASSGNSNQPQHF. CDR3 sequence (DNA): TGTGCCAGCAGTGGGAATAGCAATCAGCCCCAGCATTTT. The full variable domain, rest sourced from reference TRBV7-8 and TRBJ1-5, is GAGVSQSPRYKVAKRGQDVALRCDPISGHVSLFWYQQALGQGPEFLTYFQNEAQLDKSGLPSDRFFAERPEGSVSTLKIQRTQQEDSAVYLCASSGNSNQPQHFGDGTRLSIL.